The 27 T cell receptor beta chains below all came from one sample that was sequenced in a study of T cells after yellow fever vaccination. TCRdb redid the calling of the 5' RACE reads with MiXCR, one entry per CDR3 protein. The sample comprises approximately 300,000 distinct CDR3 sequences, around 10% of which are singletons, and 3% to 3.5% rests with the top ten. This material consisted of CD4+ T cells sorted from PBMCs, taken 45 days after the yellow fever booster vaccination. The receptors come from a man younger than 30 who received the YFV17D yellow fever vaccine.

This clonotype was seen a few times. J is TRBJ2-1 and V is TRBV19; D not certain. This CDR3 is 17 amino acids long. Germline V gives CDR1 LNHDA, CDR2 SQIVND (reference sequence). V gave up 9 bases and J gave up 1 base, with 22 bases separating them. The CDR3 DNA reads TGTGCCAGGGGTGGGCCCGAGCTGTGGGGTTCCTACAATGAGCAGTTCTTC. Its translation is CARGGPELWGSYNEQFF.

The DNA for the CDR3 is TGCAGTGCTGCTGGGAGGGCCACGACTGAAGCTTTCTTT. This sequence encodes CSAAGRATTEAFF. The rearrangement links TRBV20-1 to TRBJ1-1; no clear D gene. Germline CDR1 is DFQATT and CDR2 is SNEGSKA (reference sequence). The CDR3 consists of 13 residues. Between the trimmed V and J ends, which lost 5 bases and 5 bases, there was a span of 15 bases.

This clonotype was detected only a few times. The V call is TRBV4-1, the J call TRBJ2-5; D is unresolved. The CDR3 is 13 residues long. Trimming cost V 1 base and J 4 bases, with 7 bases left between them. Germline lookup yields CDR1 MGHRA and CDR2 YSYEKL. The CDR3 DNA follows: TGCGCCAGCAGCCAAGGCCCTCTAGAGACCCAGTACTTC. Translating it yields CASSQGPLETQYF.

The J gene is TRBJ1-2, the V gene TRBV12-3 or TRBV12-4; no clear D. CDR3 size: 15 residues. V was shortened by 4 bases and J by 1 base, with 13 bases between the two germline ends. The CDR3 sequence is CASSSRILNNYGYTF. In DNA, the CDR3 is TGTGCCAGCAGTTCGCGAATCCTGAATAACTATGGCTACACCTTC.

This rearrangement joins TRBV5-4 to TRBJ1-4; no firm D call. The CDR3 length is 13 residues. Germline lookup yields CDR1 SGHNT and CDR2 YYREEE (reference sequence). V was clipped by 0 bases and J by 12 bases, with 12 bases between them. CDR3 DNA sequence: TGTGCCAGCAGCTTGGCAAAAGAAGAGGAACTGTTTTTT. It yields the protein CASSLAKEEELFF.

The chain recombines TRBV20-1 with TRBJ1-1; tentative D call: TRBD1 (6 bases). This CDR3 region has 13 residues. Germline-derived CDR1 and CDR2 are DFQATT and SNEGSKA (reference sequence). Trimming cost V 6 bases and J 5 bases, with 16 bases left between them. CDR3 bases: TGCAGTGCCAGAATCACAGGGATGACTGAAGCTTTCTTT. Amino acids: CSARITGMTEAFF.

CDR3 sequence (DNA): TGTGCCAGCAGCTTGGAGAGGACAGGGGGCGGGGAGACCCAGTACTTC. Its protein product is CASSLERTGGGETQYF. V and J are TRBV5-4 and TRBJ2-5, with 11 bases matching TRBD1. The CDR3 is 16 amino acids. Germline V gene sequence: CDR1 SGHNT, CDR2 YYREEE (reference sequence). V was clipped by 0 bases and J by 5 bases; unmatched bases: 6.

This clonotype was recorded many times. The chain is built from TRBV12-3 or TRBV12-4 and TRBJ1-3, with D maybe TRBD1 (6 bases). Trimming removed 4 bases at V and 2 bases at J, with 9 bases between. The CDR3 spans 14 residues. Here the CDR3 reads CASSWAGAGNTIYF. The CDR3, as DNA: TGTGCCAGCAGTTGGGCAGGGGCTGGAAACACCATATATTTT.

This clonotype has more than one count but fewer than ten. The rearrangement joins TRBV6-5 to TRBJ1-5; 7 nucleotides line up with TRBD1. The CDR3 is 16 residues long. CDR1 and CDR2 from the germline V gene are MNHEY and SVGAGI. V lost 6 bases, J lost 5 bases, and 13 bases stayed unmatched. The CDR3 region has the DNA TGTGCCAGCAGAGTTGGTGGCAGGGGGGTTGATCAGCCCCAGCATTTT. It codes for CASRVGGRGVDQPQHF.

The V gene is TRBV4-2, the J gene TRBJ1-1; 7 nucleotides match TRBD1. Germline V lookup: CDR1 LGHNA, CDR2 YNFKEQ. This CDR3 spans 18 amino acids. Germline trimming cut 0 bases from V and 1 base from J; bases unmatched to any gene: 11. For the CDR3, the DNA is TGTGCCAGCAGCCAAGATCAGGGGCAGGGGGTCGGGAACACTGAAGCTTTCTTT. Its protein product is CASSQDQGQGVGNTEAFF.

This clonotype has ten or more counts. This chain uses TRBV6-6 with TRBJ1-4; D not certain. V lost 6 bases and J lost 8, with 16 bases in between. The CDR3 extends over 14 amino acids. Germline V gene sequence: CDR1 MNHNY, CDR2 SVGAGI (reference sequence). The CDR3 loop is CASSLPRTGEKLFF. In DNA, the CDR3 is TGTGCCAGCAGCCTACCCCGGACGGGAGAAAAACTGTTTTTT.

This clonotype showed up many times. This CDR3 is CASSGRVAHLSPQHF. The CDR3 DNA follows: TGTGCCAGCAGTGGAAGGGTCGCGCATCTTTCGCCCCAGCATTTT. The gene calls are TRBV2 and TRBJ1-5; D remains ambiguous. V was shortened by 4 bases and J by 9 bases, with 19 bases between the two germline ends. CDR3 length: 15 amino acids. The V gene's germline CDR1 is SNHLY and CDR2 FYNNEI.

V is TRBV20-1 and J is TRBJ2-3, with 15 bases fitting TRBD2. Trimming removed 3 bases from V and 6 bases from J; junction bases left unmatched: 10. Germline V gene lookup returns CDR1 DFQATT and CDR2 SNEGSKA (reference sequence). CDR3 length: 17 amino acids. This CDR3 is CSARQRTSGGVADTQYF. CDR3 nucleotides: TGCAGTGCTAGGCAGAGGACTAGCGGGGGGGTGGCGGATACGCAGTATTTT.

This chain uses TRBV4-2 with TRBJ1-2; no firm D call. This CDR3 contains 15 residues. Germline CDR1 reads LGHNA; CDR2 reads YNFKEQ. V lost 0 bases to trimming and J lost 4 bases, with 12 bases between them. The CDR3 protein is CASSQDPASFYGYTF. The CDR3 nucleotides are TGTGCCAGCAGCCAAGATCCCGCTTCCTTCTATGGCTACACCTTC.

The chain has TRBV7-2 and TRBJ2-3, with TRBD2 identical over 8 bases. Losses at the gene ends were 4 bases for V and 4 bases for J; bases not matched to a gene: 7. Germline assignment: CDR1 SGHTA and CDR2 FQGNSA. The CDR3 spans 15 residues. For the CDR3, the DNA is TGTGCCAGCAGCTCGCGGGGGGCCGAGGCAGATACGCAGTATTTT. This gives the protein CASSSRGAEADTQYF. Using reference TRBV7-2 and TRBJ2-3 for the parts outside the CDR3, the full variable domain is GAGVSQSPSNKVTEKGKDVELRCDPISGHTALYWYRQSLGQGLEFLIYFQGNSAPDKSGLPSDRFSAERTGGSVSTLTIQRTQQEDSAVYLCASSSRGAEADTQYFGPGTRLTVL.

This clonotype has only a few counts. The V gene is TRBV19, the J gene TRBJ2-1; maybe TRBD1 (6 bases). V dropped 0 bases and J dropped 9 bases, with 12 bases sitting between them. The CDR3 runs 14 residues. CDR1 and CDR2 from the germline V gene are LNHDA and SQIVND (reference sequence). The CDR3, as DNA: TGTGCCAGTAGTATAGAAACAGGGTCGGGTGAGCAGTTCTTC. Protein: CASSIETGSGEQFF.

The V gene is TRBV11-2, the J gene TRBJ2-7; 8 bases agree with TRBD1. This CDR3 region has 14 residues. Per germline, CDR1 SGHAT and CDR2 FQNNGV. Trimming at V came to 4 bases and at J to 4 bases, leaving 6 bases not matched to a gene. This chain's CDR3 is CASSSDRASYEQYF. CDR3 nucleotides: TGTGCCAGCAGCTCGGACAGGGCATCGTACGAGCAGTACTTC.

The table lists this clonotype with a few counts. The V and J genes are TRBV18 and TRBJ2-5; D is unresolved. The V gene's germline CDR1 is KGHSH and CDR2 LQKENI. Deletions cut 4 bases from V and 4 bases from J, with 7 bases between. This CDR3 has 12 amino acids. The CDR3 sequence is CASSQFRETQYF. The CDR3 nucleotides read TGTGCCAGCTCACAATTTCGAGAGACCCAGTACTTC.

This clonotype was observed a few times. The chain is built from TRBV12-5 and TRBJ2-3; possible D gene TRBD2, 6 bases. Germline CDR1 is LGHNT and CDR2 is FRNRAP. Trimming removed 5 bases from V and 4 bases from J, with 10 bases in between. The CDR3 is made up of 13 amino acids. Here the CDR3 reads CASGPRGADTQYF. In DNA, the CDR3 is TGTGCTAGTGGTCCGCGGGGAGCAGATACGCAGTATTTT.

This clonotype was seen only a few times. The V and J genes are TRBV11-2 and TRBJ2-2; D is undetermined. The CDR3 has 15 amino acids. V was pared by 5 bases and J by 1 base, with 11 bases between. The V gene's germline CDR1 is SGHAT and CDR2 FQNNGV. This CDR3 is CASSPDGRNTGELFF. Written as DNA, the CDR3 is TGTGCCAGCAGCCCAGACGGACGGAACACCGGGGAGCTGTTTTTT.

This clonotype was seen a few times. As DNA, the CDR3 is TGTGCCAGCAGTATTAGGACGACAGGGATGGGGTCACCCCTCCACTTT. This sequence encodes CASSIRTTGMGSPLHF. This sequence joins TRBV27 and TRBJ1-6; 7 bases match TRBD1. CDR1 MNHEY and CDR2 SMNVEV come from the germline V gene (reference sequence). Trimming cost V 5 bases and J 10 bases; bases outside gene matches: 14. This CDR3 spans 16 amino acids.

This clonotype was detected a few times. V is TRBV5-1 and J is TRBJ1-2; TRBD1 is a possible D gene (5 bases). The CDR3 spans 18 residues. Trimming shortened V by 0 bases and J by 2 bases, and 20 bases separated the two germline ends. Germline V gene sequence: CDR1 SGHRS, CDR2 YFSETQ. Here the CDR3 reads CASSLDFRAPSKNYGYTF. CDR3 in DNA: TGCGCCAGCAGCTTGGACTTCAGGGCACCTTCCAAAAACTATGGCTACACCTTC.

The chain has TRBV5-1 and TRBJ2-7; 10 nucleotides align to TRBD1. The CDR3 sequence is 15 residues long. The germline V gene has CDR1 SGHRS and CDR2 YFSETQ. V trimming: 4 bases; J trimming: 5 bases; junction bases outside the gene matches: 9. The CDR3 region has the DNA TGCGCCAGCAGCATCGCCGGGACAGGGGAGGACGAGCAGTACTTC. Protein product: CASSIAGTGEDEQYF.

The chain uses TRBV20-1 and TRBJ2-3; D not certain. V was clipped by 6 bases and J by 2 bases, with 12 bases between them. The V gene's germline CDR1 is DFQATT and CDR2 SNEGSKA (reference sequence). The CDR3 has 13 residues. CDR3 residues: CSAVDGATDTQYF. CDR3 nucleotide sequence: TGCAGTGCCGTGGACGGAGCCACAGATACGCAGTATTTT.

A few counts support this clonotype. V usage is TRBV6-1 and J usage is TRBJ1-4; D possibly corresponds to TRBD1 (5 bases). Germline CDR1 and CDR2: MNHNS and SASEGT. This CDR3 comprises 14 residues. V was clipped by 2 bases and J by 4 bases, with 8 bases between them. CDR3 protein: CASSESQGNEKLFF. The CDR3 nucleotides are TGTGCCAGCAGTGAAAGTCAGGGTAATGAAAAACTGTTTTTT.

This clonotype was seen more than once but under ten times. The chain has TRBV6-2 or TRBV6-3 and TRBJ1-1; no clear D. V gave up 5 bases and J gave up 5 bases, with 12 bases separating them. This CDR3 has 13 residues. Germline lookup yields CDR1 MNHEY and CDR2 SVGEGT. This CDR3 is CASSQDLDTEAFF. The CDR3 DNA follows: TGTGCCAGCAGTCAAGACTTGGATACTGAAGCTTTCTTT.

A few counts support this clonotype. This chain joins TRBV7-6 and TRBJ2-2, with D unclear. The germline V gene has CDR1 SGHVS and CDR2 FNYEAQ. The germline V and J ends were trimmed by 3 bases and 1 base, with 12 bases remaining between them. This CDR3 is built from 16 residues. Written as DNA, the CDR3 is TGTGCCAGCAGCTTCTCTCCAAACTTGAACACCGGGGAGCTGTTTTTT. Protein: CASSFSPNLNTGELFF. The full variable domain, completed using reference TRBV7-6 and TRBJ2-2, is GAGVSQSPRYKVTKRGQDVALRCDPISGHVSLYWYRQALGQGPEFLTYFNYEAQQDKSGLPNDRFSAERPEGSISTLTIQRTEQRDSAMYRCASSFSPNLNTGELFFGEGSRLTVL.